The entry below gives a single T cell receptor beta chain sequence along with its context. There is no known antigen for this receptor. No much larger clonotype is one base removed from it; base qualities were not supplied. The data were obtained in a study of tumor and adjacent non-tumor tissue in lung cancer (dated by TCRdb to 2016 to 2019). Regarding the study in general: By cancer type, the cohort comprised around 11 adenocarcinoma patients, 2 squamous cell carcinoma patients and 1 small cell lung cancer patient. Ages among the approximately 15 patients ranged from about 30 to 76 years, there were 10 men and 5 women, and disease was at TNM stage I to III. In total, sequencing yielded over 95 million productive TCRbeta reads, which works out to an average of around 4.2 million reads per sample. Bulk TCRbeta repertoires were compared between lung tumor tissue and matched distant non-tumor lung tissue obtained from 15 or so lung cancer patients. For each patient, one tumor sample and one normal lung sample were taken, giving about 31 paired specimens that underwent TCRbeta CDR3 sequencing. On the study overall, not on this receptor specifically: Neither the sequencing platform nor unique molecular identifiers are named or mentioned anywhere in the methods. Because peripheral blood was not sequenced, blood TCRbeta repertoires in the lung cancer patients of the study were not examined. The top 100 clones accounted for a significantly larger cumulative portion of the repertoire in normal lung than in tumor tissue. Only about 15 patients were included in the cohort, and the need for larger samples and more detailed clinical data was noted by the authors. TCR diversity was significantly higher in younger patients, and greater tumor TCR diversity was associated with shorter overall survival and shorter disease-free survival. TCR diversity (inverse Simpson) was significantly higher in tumor than in normal lung tissue (roughly 430 vs 170, P = 0.0075, Mann-Whitney U test).

The V end loses 5 bases and the J end loses 5 bases, and a stretch of 12 bases separates them. From cysteine to phenylalanine, the CDR3 is 13 amino acids long. Only CDR3 DNA remains: 39 bases, in frame from the first base. As encoded in the germline V gene, CDR1 is MNHEY while CDR2 is SVGAGI. RNA was isolated from bulk unsorted tissue, and RNA quality was assessed with a NanoDrop ND-1000 and an Agilent 2100. Donors were newly diagnosed lung cancer patients admitted for thoracic surgery in China between August and November 2014, without prior chemotherapy. Patients who had received previous radiotherapy or chemotherapy, or who had another concurrent cancer, were excluded from the study. Pieces of surgical tissue measuring 1-2 cm3 were kept in RNAlater solution and held at -80 degrees C until needed. Libraries were prepared through multiplex PCR. Instrument on record: Illumina HiSeq 2500. TCRbeta libraries were constructed through three rounds of nested PCR with primers (Table S4) according to protocols modified from ARM-PCR. PCR products of 200-500 bp were gel-excised and purified with the QIAquick gel extraction kit before sequencing. Per the authors' processing: Reads were cleaned with Trimmomatic, merged with FLASH into complete CDR3 sequences, and assigned to V(D)J germline segments with MiTCR. Clonal diversity was calculated as the inverse Simpson's index using VDJtools. In-frame sequences lacking a premature stop codon were counted as productive reads. TCRdb reprocessed the public reads (quality trimming at Q25 with fastp, clone calling with MiXCR) and kept in-frame beta chains. One record per CDR3 amino acid sequence lists the most common genes and DNA. None of the V and J calls come from the authors' own analysis; TCRdb made them. For this sample the table gives approximately 150,000 distinct CDR3 sequences, of which approximately 70% were detected only once. About 20% of the sample is in the top ten clones.

This receptor was obtained from a man between 60 and 70 years old with small cell lung cancer. The V gene is TRBV6-5 and the J gene is TRBJ1-1, with an unclear D gene assignment. The sequenced material came from lung tumor tissue. The DNA sequence follows: TGTGCCAGCAGTCGGGAGGAGAAAACTGAAGCTTTCTTT. The resulting protein is CASSREEKTEAFF.